These 5 T cell receptor beta chains were sequenced from one sample in a study of blood T cell repertoires in COVID-19. Profiling relied on immunoSEQ multiplex PCR, and the TCRdb table lists in-frame clones only, not all of them. The table has hundreds of thousands of clones, over 80% seen once. The sequenced material came from peripheral blood. Receptors were obtained from a young woman with COVID-19, enrolled during active disease.

J is TRBJ2-3 and V is TRBV5-4, with D perhaps TRBD2 (5 bases). V was trimmed by 2 bases and J by 3 bases, leaving 16 bases between them. From germline, CDR1 is SGHNT and CDR2 YYREEE (reference sequence). This CDR3 has 16 amino acids. The CDR3 DNA follows: TGTGCCAGCAGCTTACTGCGGGTCGATTTTACAGATACGCAGTATTTT. It translates to CASSLLRVDFTDTQYF.

The V and J genes are TRBV18 and TRBJ2-1, with 9 bases identical to TRBD2. V gave up 5 bases and J gave up 0 bases; unmatched junction bases: 5. The germline V gene has CDR1 KGHSH and CDR2 LQKENI. The CDR3 covers 16 residues. The CDR3 is CASSSSSGASYNEQFF. Written as DNA, the CDR3 is TGTGCCAGCTCATCCTCTAGCGGGGCCTCCTACAATGAGCAGTTCTTC.

The chain joins TRBV18 to TRBJ1-1; D is uncertain. CDR3 size: 14 residues. Germline CDR1 KGHSH, CDR2 LQKENI. V lost 1 base and J 0 bases, leaving 6 bases between the germline ends. Here the CDR3 DNA reads TGTGCCAGCTCACCACAGCCTATGAACACTGAAGCTTTCTTT. This codes for CASSPQPMNTEAFF.

J is TRBJ2-1 and V is TRBV5-1; 9 bases map to TRBD1. The CDR3 sequence is 15 residues long. The germline V gene has CDR1 SGHRS and CDR2 YFSETQ. V was clipped by 5 bases and J by 11 bases; unmatched bases: 14. The CDR3 is CASSWGGQGQKQQFF. The DNA for the CDR3 is TGCGCCAGCAGTTGGGGGGGACAGGGTCAGAAGCAGCAGTTCTTC. Based on the CDR3 plus reference TRBV5-1 and TRBJ2-1, the full variable domain is KAGVTQTPRYLIKTRGQQVTLSCSPISGHRSVSWYQQTPGQGLQFLFEYFSETQRNKGNFPGRFSGRQFSNSRSEMNVSTLELGDSALYLCASSWGGQGQKQQFFGPGTRLTVL.

The chain is built from TRBV19 and TRBJ2-7, with unresolved D. Germline CDR1 is LNHDA and CDR2 is SQIVND (reference sequence). Trimming cost V 4 bases and J 2 bases, with 15 bases left between them. The CDR3 runs to 15 residues. This CDR3 reads CASSTVLSPTYEQYF. Here the CDR3 DNA reads TGTGCCAGTAGTACCGTTTTATCCCCTACCTACGAGCAGTACTTC.